Listed here are 10 T cell receptor beta chains from one sample, sequenced in a study of blood T cell repertoires in COVID-19. Libraries were prepared by immunoSEQ multiplex PCR; TCRdb keeps only in-frame clonotypes and omits some of them. The sample consists of 200,000 to 250,000 clones, approximately 91% of them appearing once. Sequencing was performed on peripheral blood. The receptors were gathered from a man between 60 and 70 years old who had recovered from COVID-19.

In its sample, this clone was seen once. The rearrangement uses TRBV19 and TRBJ2-2; 8 bases fit TRBD2. The CDR3 has 15 amino acids. Germline V gene lookup returns CDR1 LNHDA and CDR2 SQIVND (reference sequence). V lost 6 bases to trimming and J lost 3 bases; unmatched junction nucleotides: 6. The CDR3 sequence is CASRQAGVDTGELFF. The CDR3 coding sequence is TGTGCCAGTAGACAAGCGGGGGTAGACACCGGGGAGCTGTTTTTT.

In DNA, the CDR3 is TGTGCCAGCAGTTACAGTCGGAGTATCCCTCGGGAGACCCAGTACTTC. Amino acid sequence: CASSYSRSIPRETQYF. The chain uses TRBV6-5 and TRBJ2-5; unclear D gene. Looked up from germline, CDR1 is MNHEY and CDR2 is SVGAGI. The CDR3 has 16 amino acids. V was pared by 2 bases and J by 5 bases, with 18 bases between.

V usage is TRBV15 and J usage is TRBJ1-1; D not resolved. The V gene lost 3 bases and the J gene lost 4 bases, with 9 bases spanning the gap. This CDR3 is 13 amino acids long. The germline V gene encodes CDR1 LNHNV and CDR2 YYDKDF (reference sequence). The CDR3 spells CATSRERSTEAFF. The CDR3 nucleotides are TGTGCCACCAGCAGGGAGAGGAGCACTGAAGCTTTCTTT.

The chain is built from TRBV27 and TRBJ2-1; 9 bases map to TRBD2. Germline V gene sequence: CDR1 MNHEY, CDR2 SMNVEV (reference sequence). With V trimmed by 4 bases and J by 0 bases, 7 bases remained unmatched. The CDR3 totals 17 residues. CDR3 region: CASSSRTSEYSYNEQFF. The CDR3 coding sequence is TGTGCCAGCAGTTCCCGGACTAGCGAGTACTCCTACAATGAGCAGTTCTTC.

This chain joins TRBV7-2 and TRBJ2-1; 7 bases are a match to TRBD1. The V gene end was trimmed by 0 bases and the J gene end by 4 bases; junction bases not matched to a gene: 3. This CDR3 has 15 residues. Germline CDR1 reads SGHTA; CDR2 reads FQGNSA. CDR3 amino acids: CASSLARGRYNEQFF. The CDR3 DNA reads as TGTGCCAGCAGCTTAGCGAGGGGGCGGTACAATGAGCAGTTCTTC. The entire variable domain, with the rest obtained from reference TRBV7-2 and TRBJ2-1, is as follows: GAGVSQSPSNKVTEKGKDVELRCDPISGHTALYWYRQSLGQGLEFLIYFQGNSAPDKSGLPSDRFSAERTGGSVSTLTIQRTQQEDSAVYLCASSLARGRYNEQFFGPGTRLTVL.

A single count supports this clone. The rearrangement joins TRBV19 to TRBJ2-5; TRBD1 agrees at 7 bases. This CDR3 contains 14 residues. The germline V gene encodes CDR1 LNHDA and CDR2 SQIVND (reference sequence). Germline trimming cut 7 bases from V and 7 bases from J; bases unmatched to any gene: 12. The CDR3 DNA reads as TGTGCCAGTACCGTAACAGGGGACGGCGGGACCCAGTACTTC. Residues: CASTVTGDGGTQYF.

The CDR3 DNA sequence: TGTGCCAGCAGTTTAAGGGACAGGGTGAACACTGAAGCTTTCTTT. It specifies CASSLRDRVNTEAFF. The J gene is TRBJ1-1, the V gene TRBV27, with 9 bases matching TRBD1. J was trimmed by 0 bases and V by 2 bases; bases with no gene match: 1. The CDR3 loop spans 15 amino acids. CDR1 and CDR2 from the germline V gene are MNHEY and SMNVEV (reference sequence).

This chain links TRBV5-6 with TRBJ1-2; TRBD1 matches at 7 bases. The CDR3 loop spans 16 amino acids. J lost 1 base, V lost 2 bases, and 8 bases had no gene match. The germline V gene has CDR1 SGHDT and CDR2 YYEEEE. Here the CDR3 DNA reads TGTGCCAGCAGCTTAGTAGACAGGGCCGATAACTATGGCTACACCTTC. Its translation is CASSLVDRADNYGYTF.

This clone was seen a single time. The J gene is TRBJ2-5, the V gene TRBV27; 8 nucleotides align to TRBD1. V shed 7 bases and J 2 bases; nucleotides not matched to a gene: 12. The CDR3 contains 16 residues. Germline CDR1 MNHEY, CDR2 SMNVEV (reference sequence). The CDR3 DNA reads TGTGCCAGCAACCAGGGGGCGGGGCTGGGTCAAGAGACCCAGTACTTC. It yields the protein CASNQGAGLGQETQYF.

The DNA of the CDR3 is TGCGCCAGCAGCCAAGTACCAAGAGGGGGAGCAGGGAATGAGCAGTTCTTC. It specifies CASSQVPRGGAGNEQFF. This rearrangement joins TRBV4-1 to TRBJ2-1; tentatively, D is TRBD1 (6 bases). V shed 1 base and J shed 7 bases, with 20 bases lying between them. Germline V gene lookup returns CDR1 MGHRA and CDR2 YSYEKL. CDR3 size: 17 residues.